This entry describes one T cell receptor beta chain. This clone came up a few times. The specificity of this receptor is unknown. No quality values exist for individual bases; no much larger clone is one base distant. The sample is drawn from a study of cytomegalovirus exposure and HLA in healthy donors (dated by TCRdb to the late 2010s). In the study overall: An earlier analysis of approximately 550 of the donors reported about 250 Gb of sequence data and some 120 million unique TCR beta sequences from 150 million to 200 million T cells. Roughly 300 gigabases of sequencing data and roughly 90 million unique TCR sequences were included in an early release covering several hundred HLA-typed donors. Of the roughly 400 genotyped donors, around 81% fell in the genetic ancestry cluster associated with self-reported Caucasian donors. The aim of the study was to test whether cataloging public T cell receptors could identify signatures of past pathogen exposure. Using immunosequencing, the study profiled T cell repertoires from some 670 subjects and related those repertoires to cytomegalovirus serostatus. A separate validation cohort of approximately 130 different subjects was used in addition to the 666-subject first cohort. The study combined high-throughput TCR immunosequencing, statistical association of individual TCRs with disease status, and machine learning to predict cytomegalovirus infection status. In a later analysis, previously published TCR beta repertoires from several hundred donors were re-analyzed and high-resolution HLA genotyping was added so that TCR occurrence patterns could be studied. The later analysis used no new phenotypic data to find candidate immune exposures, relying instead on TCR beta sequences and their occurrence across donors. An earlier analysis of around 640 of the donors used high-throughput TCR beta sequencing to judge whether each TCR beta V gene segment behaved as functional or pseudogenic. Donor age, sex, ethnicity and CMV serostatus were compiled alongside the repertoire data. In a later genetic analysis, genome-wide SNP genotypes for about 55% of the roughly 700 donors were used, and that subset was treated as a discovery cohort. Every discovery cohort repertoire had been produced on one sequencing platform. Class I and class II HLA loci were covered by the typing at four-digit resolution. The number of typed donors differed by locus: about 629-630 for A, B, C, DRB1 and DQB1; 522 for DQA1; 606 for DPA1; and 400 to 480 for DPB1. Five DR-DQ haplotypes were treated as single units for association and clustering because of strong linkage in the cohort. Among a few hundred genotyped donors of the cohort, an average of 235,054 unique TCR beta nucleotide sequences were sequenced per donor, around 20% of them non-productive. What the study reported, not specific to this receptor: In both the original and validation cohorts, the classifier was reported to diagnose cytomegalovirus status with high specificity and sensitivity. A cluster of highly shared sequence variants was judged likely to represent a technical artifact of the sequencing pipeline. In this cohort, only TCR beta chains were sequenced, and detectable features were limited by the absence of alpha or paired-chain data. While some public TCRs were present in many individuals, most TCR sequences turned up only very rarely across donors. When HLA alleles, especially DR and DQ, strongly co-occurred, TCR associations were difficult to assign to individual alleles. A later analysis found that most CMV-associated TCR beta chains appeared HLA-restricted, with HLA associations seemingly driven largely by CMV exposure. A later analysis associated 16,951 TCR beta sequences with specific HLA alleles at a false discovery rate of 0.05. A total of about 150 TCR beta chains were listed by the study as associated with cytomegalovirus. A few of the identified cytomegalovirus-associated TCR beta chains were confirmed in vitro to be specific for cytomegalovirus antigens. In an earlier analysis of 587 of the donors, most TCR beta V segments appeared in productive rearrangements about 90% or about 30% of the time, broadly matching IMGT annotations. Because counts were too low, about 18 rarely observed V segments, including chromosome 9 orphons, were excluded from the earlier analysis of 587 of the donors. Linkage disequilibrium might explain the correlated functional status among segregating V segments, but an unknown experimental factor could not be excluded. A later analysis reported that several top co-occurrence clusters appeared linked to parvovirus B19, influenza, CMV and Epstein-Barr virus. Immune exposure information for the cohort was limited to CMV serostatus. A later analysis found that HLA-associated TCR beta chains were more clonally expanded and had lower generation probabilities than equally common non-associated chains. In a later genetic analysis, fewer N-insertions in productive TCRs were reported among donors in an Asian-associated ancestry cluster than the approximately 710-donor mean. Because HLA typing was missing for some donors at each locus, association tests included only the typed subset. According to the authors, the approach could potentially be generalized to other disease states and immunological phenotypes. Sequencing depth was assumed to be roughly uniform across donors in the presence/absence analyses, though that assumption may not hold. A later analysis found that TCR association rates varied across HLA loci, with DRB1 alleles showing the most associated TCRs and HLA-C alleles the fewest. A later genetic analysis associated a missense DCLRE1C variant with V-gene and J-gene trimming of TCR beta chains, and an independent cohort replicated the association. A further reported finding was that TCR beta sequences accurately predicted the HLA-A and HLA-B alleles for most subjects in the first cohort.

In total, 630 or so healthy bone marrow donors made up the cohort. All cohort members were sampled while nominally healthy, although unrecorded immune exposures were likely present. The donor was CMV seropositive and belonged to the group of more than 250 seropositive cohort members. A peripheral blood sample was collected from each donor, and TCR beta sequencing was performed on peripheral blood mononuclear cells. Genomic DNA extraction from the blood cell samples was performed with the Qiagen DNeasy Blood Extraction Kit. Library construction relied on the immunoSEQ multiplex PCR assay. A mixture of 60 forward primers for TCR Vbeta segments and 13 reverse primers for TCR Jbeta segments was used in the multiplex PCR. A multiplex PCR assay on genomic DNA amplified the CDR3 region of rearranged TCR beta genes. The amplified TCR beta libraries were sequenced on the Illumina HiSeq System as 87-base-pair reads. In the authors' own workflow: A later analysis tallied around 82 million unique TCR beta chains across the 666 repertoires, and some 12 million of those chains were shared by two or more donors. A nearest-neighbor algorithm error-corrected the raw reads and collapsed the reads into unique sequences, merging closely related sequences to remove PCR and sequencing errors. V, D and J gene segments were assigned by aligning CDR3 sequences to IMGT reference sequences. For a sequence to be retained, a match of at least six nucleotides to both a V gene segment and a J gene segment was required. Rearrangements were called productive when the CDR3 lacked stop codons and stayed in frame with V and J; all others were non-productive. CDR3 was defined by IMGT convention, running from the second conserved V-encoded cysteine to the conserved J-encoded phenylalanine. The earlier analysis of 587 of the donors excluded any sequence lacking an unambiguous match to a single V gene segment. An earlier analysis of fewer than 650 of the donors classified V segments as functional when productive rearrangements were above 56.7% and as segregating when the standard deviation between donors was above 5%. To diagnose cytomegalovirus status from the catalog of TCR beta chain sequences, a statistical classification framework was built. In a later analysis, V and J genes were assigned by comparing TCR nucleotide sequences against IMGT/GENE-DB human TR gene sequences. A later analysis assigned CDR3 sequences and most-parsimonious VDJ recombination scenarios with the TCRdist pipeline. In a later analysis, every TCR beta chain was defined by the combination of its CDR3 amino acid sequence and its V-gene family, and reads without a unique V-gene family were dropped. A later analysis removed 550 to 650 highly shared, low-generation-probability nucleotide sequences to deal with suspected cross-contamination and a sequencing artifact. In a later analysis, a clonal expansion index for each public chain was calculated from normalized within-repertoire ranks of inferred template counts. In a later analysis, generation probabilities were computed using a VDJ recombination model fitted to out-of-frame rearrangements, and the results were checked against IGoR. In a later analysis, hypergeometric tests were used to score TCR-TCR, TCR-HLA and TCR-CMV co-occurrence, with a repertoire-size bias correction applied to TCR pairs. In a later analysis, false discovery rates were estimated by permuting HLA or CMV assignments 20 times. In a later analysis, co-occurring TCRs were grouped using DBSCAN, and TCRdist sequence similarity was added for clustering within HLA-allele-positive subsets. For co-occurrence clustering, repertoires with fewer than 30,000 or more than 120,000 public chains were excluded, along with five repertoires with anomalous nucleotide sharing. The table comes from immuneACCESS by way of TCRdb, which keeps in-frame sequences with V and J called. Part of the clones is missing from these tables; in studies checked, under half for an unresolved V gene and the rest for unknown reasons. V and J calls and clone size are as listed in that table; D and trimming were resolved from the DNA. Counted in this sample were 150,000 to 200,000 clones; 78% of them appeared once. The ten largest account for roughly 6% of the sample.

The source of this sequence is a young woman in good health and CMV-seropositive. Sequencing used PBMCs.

CDR3 loop: CASSQRDRSHGEQFF. The DNA sequence reads TGTGCCAGCAGCCAACGGGACAGGAGTCACGGGGAGCAGTTCTTC. The chain is assembled from TRBV5-6 and TRBJ2-1; 8 bases in between match TRBD1. V is trimmed back by 4 bases and J by 10 bases, and the junction contains 13 bases that no gene match accounts for. From the cysteine up to the phenylalanine, the CDR3 has a length of 15 residues. Only CDR3 DNA is held: 45 bases, read in frame from base 1. The germline V gene yields SGHDT for CDR1 and YYEEEE for CDR2.